One sample yielded the 3 T cell receptor beta chains listed below, sequenced in a study of CD8+ T cells in alopecia areata. The sample's treatment: oral pan-JAK inhibitor, 5-10 mg twice daily. RNA was extracted and reverse transcribed into cDNA as the sequencing template. Measured with immunoSEQ multiplex PCR; TCRdb has only the in-frame clones, and not every one. The sample contains more than 130,000 clones, roughly four fifths of which appear only once. The sample was CD8+ T cells sorted from blood, taken at week 4, from a patient treated with tofacitinib. These receptors were taken from a human donor with alopecia areata.

The J gene is TRBJ2-1, the V gene TRBV4-1, with no clear D. Germline CDR1 MGHRA, CDR2 YSYEKL. CDR3 length equals 12 residues. Trimming cost V 4 bases and J 7 bases, with 8 bases left between them. The CDR3 spells CASSPPGNEQFF. The CDR3 region has the DNA TGCGCCAGCAGCCCCCCTGGTAATGAGCAGTTCTTC.

The chain links TRBV13 to TRBJ2-3; TRBD2 agrees at 8 bases. CDR3 length equals 16 residues. Trimming at V came to 5 bases and at J to 4 bases, leaving 11 bases not matched to a gene. Germline CDR1 is PRHDT and CDR2 is FYEKMQ (reference sequence). CDR3 sequence (DNA): TGTGCCAGCAGCACGCGGGGGGCCATTGACTCAGATACGCAGTATTTT. Its translation is CASSTRGAIDSDTQYF.

The chain combines TRBV7-9 with TRBJ2-7, with 11 nucleotides matching TRBD2. V shed 5 bases and J 7 bases; nucleotides not matched to a gene: 4. Germline CDR1 and CDR2: SEHNR and FQNEAQ (reference sequence). CDR3 length equals 13 residues. The CDR3 region has the DNA TGTGCCAGCAGCCAGACTAGCGGGGCAGAGCAGTACTTC. Translated: CASSQTSGAEQYF.